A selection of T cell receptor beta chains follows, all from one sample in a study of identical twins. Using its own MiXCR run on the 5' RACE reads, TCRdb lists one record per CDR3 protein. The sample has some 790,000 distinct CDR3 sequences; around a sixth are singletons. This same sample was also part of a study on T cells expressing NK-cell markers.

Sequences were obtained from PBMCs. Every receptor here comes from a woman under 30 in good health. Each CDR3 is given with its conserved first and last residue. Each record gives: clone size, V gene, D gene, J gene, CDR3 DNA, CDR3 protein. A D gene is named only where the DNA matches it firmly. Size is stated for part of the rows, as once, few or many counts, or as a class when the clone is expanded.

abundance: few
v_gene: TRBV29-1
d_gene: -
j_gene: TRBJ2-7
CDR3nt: TGCAGCGGCGGACAGACCTACGAGCAGTACTTC
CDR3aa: CSGGQTYEQYF

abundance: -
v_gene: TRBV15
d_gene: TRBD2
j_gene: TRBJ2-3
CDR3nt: TGTGCCACCAGCAGAGAGAGCGGGAGGGCCTTTTTAGATACGCAGTATTTT
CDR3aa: CATSRESGRAFLDTQYF

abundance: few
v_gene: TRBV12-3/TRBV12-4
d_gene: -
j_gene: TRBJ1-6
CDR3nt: TGTGCCAGCATCGTAGTGGGGGAGTCACCCCTCCACTTT
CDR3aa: CASIVVGESPLHF

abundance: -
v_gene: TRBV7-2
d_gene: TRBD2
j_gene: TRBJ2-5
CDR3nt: TGTGCCAGCACCTCCCATAGCGGGGGGTCCCAAGAGACCCAGTACTTC
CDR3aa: CASTSHSGGSQETQYF

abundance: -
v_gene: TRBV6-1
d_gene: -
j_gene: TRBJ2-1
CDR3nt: TGTGCCAGCAGGGGGACGCTGAATGAGCAGTTCTTC
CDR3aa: CASRGTLNEQFF

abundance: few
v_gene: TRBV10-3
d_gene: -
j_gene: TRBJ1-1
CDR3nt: TGTGCCATCACTGGGCAGGGCCTCACTGAAGCTTTCTTT
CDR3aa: CAITGQGLTEAFF

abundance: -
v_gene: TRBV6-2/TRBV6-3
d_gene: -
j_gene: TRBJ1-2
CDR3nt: TGTGCCAGCAGTTACTCGATATCGGGGACGGTTAACTATGGCTACACCTTC
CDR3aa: CASSYSISGTVNYGYTF

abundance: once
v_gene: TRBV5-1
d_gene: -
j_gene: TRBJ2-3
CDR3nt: TGCGCCAGCAGCCCGATTTGGGACGGCAACACAGATACGCAGTATTTT
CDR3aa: CASSPIWDGNTDTQYF

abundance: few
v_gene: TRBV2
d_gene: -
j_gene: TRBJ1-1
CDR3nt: TGTGCCAGCAGTGAAAGGCCCTCCACTGAAGCTTTCTTT
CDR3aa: CASSERPSTEAFF

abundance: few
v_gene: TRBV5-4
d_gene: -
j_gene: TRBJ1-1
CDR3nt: TGTGCCAGCAGCTTGTCACGGGATTTTCGCACTGAAGCTTTCTTT
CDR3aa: CASSLSRDFRTEAFF

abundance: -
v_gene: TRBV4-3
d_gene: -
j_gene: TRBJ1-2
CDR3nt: TGCGCCAGCAGCCAAGCAGGGGTTCGGGACTATGGCTACACCTTC
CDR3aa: CASSQAGVRDYGYTF

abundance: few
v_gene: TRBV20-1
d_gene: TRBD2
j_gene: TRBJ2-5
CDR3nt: TGCAGTGCTTGGACTAGTGGAGAGACCCAGTACTTC
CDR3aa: CSAWTSGETQYF

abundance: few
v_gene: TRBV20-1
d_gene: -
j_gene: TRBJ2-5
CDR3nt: TGCAGTTCTAGGACCGCATTGACCCAGTACTTC
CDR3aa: CSSRTALTQYF

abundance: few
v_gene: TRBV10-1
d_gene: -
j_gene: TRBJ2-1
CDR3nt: TGCGCCAGCAGTGAGTCAGTGGGGATAACTAGGAATGAGCAGTTCTTC
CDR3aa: CASSESVGITRNEQFF

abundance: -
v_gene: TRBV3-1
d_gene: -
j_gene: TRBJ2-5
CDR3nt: TGTGCCAGCAGCCAAAGGTCGGAGACCCAGTACTTC
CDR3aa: CASSQRSETQYF

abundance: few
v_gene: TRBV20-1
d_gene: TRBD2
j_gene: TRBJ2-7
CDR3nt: TGCAGTGCTAGAGGGGCTAGCGGCCTTTCAGCCTACGAGCAGTACTTC
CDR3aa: CSARGASGLSAYEQYF

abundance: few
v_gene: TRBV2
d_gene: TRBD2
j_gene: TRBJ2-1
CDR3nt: TGTGCCAGTCCCGGGGGGGCCTACAATGAGCAGTTCTTC
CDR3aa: CASPGGAYNEQFF